This T cell receptor (beta chain) stems from a study of T cells in Graves' hyperthyroidism and ophthalmopathy. Overall study results and limits: Expanded thyroid clonotypes (above 0.001) were mostly also found in blood.

Worth noting for this clonotype: Its antigen is as yet unknown.

The PBMCs were taken from approximately 9 ml of fresh peripheral blood. RNA transcripts were the template for amplifying TCR beta CDR3 regions. Researchers ran a first-round RT-PCR on the TCR CDR3 using the HTBI primer set. TCRdb ran MiXCR on the multiplex PCR reads and lists one entry per CDR3 protein. Seen here are about 770,000 distinct CDR3 sequences, roughly a sixth observed once, and the top ten hold 16%. The source is a woman aged 45-65 years with Graves' hyperthyroidism that later progressed to Graves' ophthalmopathy. Sequencing was performed on blood.

The CDR3 DNA reads as TGTGCCAGCAGCCCGAGCGGGGGGGCCCGGTCAGATACGCAGTATTTT. Amino acids: CASSPSGGARSDTQYF. The chain has TRBV7-9 and TRBJ2-3; 10 nucleotides agree with TRBD2. CDR1 is SEHNR, CDR2 FQNEAQ, per germline (reference sequence). The V and J ends lost 5 bases and 4 bases, in that order; junction bases with no gene match: 9. The CDR3 has 16 residues.